This T cell receptor (beta chain) came from a study of cytotoxic CD8 clonotypes in ibrutinib-treated CLL. Study context: On average, each sample had some 260,000 productive templates and tens of thousands of productive rearrangements.

V was pared by 4 bases and J by 3 bases, with 10 bases between. The germline V gene encodes CDR1 SGHRS and CDR2 YFSETQ. The CDR3 contains 13 residues. Findings and caveats of the study: Relative to age-matched healthy donors, clonality at baseline was higher, and it tracked circulating CD8+ T-cell counts. Timing of sampling differed between sustained-remission and progressing patients. Few clonotypes were public, and these shrank or held steady under treatment.

About this clone itself: Its matching antigen is unknown.

Sequencing used immunoSEQ multiplex PCR; TCRdb keeps in-frame clones, though not all of them. The sample contains approximately 160,000 clones, roughly 84% of which appear only once. This specimen consisted of PBMCs, obtained at disease progression, from a patient treated with ibrutinib. This chain connects TRBV5-1 to TRBJ1-1; D is undetermined. This sequence was found in a human donor with chronic lymphocytic leukemia. CDR3 coding DNA: TGCGCCAGCAGCCCCAGTGAGCACACTGAAGCTTTCTTT. This translates into CASSPSEHTEAFF.